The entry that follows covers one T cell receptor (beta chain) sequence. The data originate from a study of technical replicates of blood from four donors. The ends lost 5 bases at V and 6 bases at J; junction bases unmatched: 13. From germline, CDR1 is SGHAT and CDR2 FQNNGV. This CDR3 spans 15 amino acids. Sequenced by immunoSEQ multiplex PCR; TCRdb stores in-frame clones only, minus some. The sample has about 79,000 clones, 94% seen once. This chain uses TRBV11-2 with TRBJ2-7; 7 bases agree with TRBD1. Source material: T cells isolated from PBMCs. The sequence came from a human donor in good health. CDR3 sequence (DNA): TGTGCCAGCAGCCACATCTCTAGGACAGGACTCGAGCAGTACTTC. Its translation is CASSHISRTGLEQYF.